This TCR beta chain stems from a study of blood T cell repertoires in COVID-19. Study summary: Samples came from the United States, Italy and Spain, spanning acute and convalescent COVID-19.

In the original analysis: Estimated nucleated cell counts came from reference gene primer amplification. Some clones are missing from TCRdb's copy, which holds only in-frame ones; the method was immunoSEQ multiplex PCR. V, J and clone size derive from that table, while D and trimming were established from the DNA sequence. The sample carries about 400,000 clones, roughly 87% recorded once. The germline V gene encodes CDR1 SGDLS and CDR2 YYNGEE. This CDR3 comprises 15 residues. Germline trimming cut 5 bases from V and 2 bases from J; bases unmatched to any gene: 8. This TCR came from a woman aged 40 to 49 with acute COVID-19. The genes are TRBV9 and TRBJ2-3, with 7 bases lining up with TRBD1. The specimen was PBMCs or T cells enriched from blood (not recorded which). The chain's CDR3 is CASSPRQGNTDTQYF. In nucleotides, the CDR3 is TGTGCCAGCAGTCCCCGACAGGGTAACACAGATACGCAGTATTTT. Looking up the rest from reference TRBV9 and TRBJ2-3 gives the full variable domain: DSGVTQTPKHLITATGQRVTLRCSPRSGDLSVYWYQQSLDQGLQFLIQYYNGEERAKGNILERFSAQQFPDLHSELNLSSLELGDSALYFCASSPRQGNTDTQYFGPGTRLTVL.